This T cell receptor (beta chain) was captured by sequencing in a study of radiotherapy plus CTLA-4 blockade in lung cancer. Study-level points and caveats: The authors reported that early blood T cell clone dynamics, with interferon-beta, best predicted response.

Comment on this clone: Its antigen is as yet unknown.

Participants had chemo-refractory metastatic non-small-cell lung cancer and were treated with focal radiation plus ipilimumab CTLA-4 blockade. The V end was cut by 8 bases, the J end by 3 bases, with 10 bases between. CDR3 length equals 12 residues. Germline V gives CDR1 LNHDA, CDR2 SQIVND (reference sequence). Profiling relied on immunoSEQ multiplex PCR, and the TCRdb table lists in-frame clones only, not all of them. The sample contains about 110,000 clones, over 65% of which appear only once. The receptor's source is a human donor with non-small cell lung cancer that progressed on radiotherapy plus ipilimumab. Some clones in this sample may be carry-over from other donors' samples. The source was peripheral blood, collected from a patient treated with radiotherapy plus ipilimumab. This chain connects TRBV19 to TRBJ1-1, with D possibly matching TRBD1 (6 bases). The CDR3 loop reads CASVQGYTEAFF. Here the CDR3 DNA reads TGTGCCAGTGTACAGGGATACACTGAAGCTTTCTTT.